The following is a TCR beta chain sequence with its context. One end of the junction is discordant with germline, which a read error may explain. The CDR3 regions of TCR beta were amplified from RNA transcripts. First-round RT-PCR of the TCR CDR3 relied on the HTBI primer set. A single record per CDR3 protein comes from TCRdb applying MiXCR to the multiplex PCR reads. Here the sample spans hundreds of thousands of distinct CDR3 sequences, 14% being singletons. Graves' hyperthyroidism without ophthalmopathy progression within 18 months was termed stable. This sample holds PBMCs from about 10 ml fresh peripheral blood. CDR3 length equals 14 residues. Germline V gene sequence: CDR1 SGHRS, CDR2 YFSETQ. The sample originates from a study of T cells in Graves' hyperthyroidism and ophthalmopathy. Whole-study context: Peripheral blood was taken when the disease was first diagnosed, before any treatment began.

Sequences were obtained from blood. The clonotype originates from a young woman with Graves' hyperthyroidism. V gene TRBV5-1 combines with J gene TRBJ2-2; D remains ambiguous. CDR3 sequence: CASSLETSLGELFF. The DNA of the CDR3 is TGTGCCAGCAGCTTGGAAACATCCCTCGGGGAGCTGTTTTTT.